This T cell receptor (beta chain) was sequenced for a study of shared clonotypes between healthy human individuals. The CDR3 runs 12 residues. The germline V gene has CDR1 MNHEY and CDR2 SMNVEV (reference sequence). The ends were cut back, 5 bases at V and 4 bases at J, with 8 bases in the middle. Data came from immunoSEQ multiplex PCR; TCRdb stores just in-frame clones and leaves some out. This table holds about 600,000 clones, almost 97% found once. The rearrangement uses TRBV27 and TRBJ2-5; D perhaps matches TRBD2 (5 bases). The sequence was collected from a woman aged 30 to 39 in good health. What was sequenced was naive CD4+ T cells sorted from blood. Subset in this sample: CD45RA+ positively selected. CDR3 residues: CASSPRGETQYF. CDR3 nucleotides: TGTGCCAGCAGTCCCCGGGGAGAGACCCAGTACTTC.